This T cell receptor (beta chain) was sequenced for a study of blood T cell repertoires in COVID-19. Only in-frame clones appear in the TCRdb table, and some are missing; sequencing was by immunoSEQ multiplex PCR. The sample includes about 360,000 clones, 70% to 90% of them seen just once. Germline loops: CDR1 SGHAT, CDR2 FQNNGV. CDR3 length equals 15 residues. With V trimmed by 1 base and J by 2 bases, 4 bases remained unmatched. This chain uses TRBV11-2 with TRBJ2-7; 8 nucleotides line up with TRBD2. The TCR originated in a human donor in a cohort sampled during active COVID-19. The sequenced sample was peripheral blood. Here the CDR3 DNA reads TGTGCCAGCAGCTTAGTTCCAGCGGGGGCCTACGAGCAGTACTTC. Translated, it gives CASSLVPAGAYEQYF.